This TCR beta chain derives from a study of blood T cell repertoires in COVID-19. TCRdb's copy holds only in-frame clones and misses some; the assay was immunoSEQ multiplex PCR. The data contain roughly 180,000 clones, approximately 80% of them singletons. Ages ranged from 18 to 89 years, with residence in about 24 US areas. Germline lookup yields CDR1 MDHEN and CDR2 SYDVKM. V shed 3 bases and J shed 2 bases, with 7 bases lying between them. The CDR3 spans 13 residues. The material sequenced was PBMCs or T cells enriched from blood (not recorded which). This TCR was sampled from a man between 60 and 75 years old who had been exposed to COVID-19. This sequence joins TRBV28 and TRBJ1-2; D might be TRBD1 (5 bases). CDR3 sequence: CASSFKGNYGYTF. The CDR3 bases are TGTGCCAGCAGTTTCAAGGGGAACTATGGCTACACCTTC.